This entry lists 11 T cell receptor beta chains sequenced from one sample in a study of PD-L1 blockade in urothelial cancer. The method was immunoSEQ multiplex PCR; TCRdb's version includes in-frame clones alone and lacks a portion of them. The sample lists about 120,000 clones, about 89% occurring once. Specified time point: peripheral blood 6 weeks after treatment start. Sample: PBMCs, taken around atezolizumab (anti-PD-L1) treatment. The source of these receptors is a man in his 60s with urothelial cancer.

This clone was observed a single time. The chain is built from TRBV2 and TRBJ2-5; 8 bases match TRBD2. V shed 0 bases, J shed 1 base, and the junction held 4 bases outside the gene matches. Germline-derived CDR1 and CDR2 are SNHLY and FYNNEI. The CDR3 runs to 16 residues. In DNA form, the CDR3 reads TGTGCCAGCAGTGAAGCGAGAAGCGGGGGCCAAGAGACCCAGTACTTC. It codes for CASSEARSGGQETQYF.

The V and J genes are TRBV28 and TRBJ2-7, with D perhaps TRBD1 (5 bases). The CDR3 has 14 residues. V was pared by 8 bases and J by 2 bases, with 16 bases between. Germline V gene lookup returns CDR1 MDHEN and CDR2 SYDVKM. CDR3 DNA: TGTGCCAGCGTTGGGGCAGGGCCCCCCTACGAGCAGTACTTC. It encodes CASVGAGPPYEQYF.

V is TRBV12-5 and J is TRBJ2-3, with D hard to call. The CDR3 runs to 13 residues. V was trimmed by 0 bases and J by 4 bases, leaving 5 bases between them. The germline gives CDR1 LGHNT, CDR2 FRNRAP. The CDR3 protein is CASGLVGADTQYF. The CDR3 DNA follows: TGTGCTAGTGGTTTGGTTGGAGCAGATACGCAGTATTTT.

The chain recombines TRBV18 with TRBJ2-1; TRBD2 aligns across 13 bases. Germline V gene data show CDR1 as KGHSH and CDR2 as LQKENI. The V and J ends lost 0 bases and 4 bases, in that order; junction bases with no gene match: 9. The CDR3 spans 19 residues. In DNA form, the CDR3 reads TGTGCCAGCTCACCACCGCAAAAATGGGGACTAGCGGGGTACAATGAGCAGTTCTTC. The encoded protein is CASSPPQKWGLAGYNEQFF.

CDR3 nucleotide sequence: TGTGCCAGCAGCCCTACGGGGTTACAGCCCCAGCATTTT. The encoded protein is CASSPTGLQPQHF. The chain carries TRBV7-3 and TRBJ1-5; the D is unclear. The germline V gene has CDR1 SGHTA and CDR2 FQGTGA. The CDR3 extends over 13 amino acids. V was pared by 5 bases and J by 7 bases, with 12 bases between.

There are a few counts of this clone. The V call is TRBV15, the J call TRBJ2-1; D is perhaps TRBD1 (7 bases). Germline V CDR1 and CDR2: LNHNV, YYDKDF (reference sequence). V was pared by 0 bases and J by 7 bases, with 13 bases between. The CDR3 contains 15 residues. The CDR3, as DNA: TGTGCCACCAGCAGAGATCAGGGGGGAATAAATGAGCAGTTCTTC. This gives the protein CATSRDQGGINEQFF.

The V gene is TRBV27, the J gene TRBJ1-2; D is possibly TRBD1 (5 bases). Trimming shortened V by 3 bases and J by 2 bases, and 10 bases separated the two germline ends. The germline gives CDR1 MNHEY, CDR2 SMNVEV (reference sequence). CDR3 length equals 14 residues. CDR3 nucleotides: TGTGCCAGCAGTTTGGCAGGGTCGAACTATGGCTACACCTTC. This codes for CASSLAGSNYGYTF.

The V gene is TRBV5-6, the J gene TRBJ2-1; 15 bases fit TRBD2. The CDR3 runs to 16 residues. The junction had 5 bases not matched to a gene; V was cut back by 3 bases and J by 7 bases. Germline-derived CDR1 and CDR2 are SGHDT and YYEEEE. The CDR3 spells CASSSGLAGGRNEQFF. CDR3 in DNA: TGTGCCAGCAGCTCCGGACTAGCGGGGGGGAGGAATGAGCAGTTCTTC.

The rearrangement links TRBV19 to TRBJ1-6, with 8 bases that match TRBD1. Per germline, CDR1 LNHDA and CDR2 SQIVND (reference sequence). CDR3 size: 13 residues. With V trimmed by 7 bases and J by 9 bases, 5 bases remained unmatched. The CDR3 nucleotides are TGTGCCAGTACCGGACAGGGATCTTCACCCCTCCACTTT. Protein sequence: CASTGQGSSPLHF.

The chain links TRBV25-1 to TRBJ1-2; 9 positions agree with TRBD1. V lost 5 bases to trimming and J lost 4 bases; unmatched junction nucleotides: 2. Germline CDR1 reads MGHDK; CDR2 reads SYGVNS. The CDR3 contains 13 residues. Here the CDR3 reads CASSPTGGYGYTF. The CDR3 nucleotides are TGTGCCAGCAGTCCGACAGGGGGCTATGGCTACACCTTC.

The J gene is TRBJ2-7, the V gene TRBV2; TRBD1 matches 9 bases. This CDR3 is 12 amino acids long. V shed 10 bases and J 5 bases; nucleotides not matched to a gene: 6. Germline-derived CDR1 and CDR2 are SNHLY and FYNNEI. This CDR3 is CANAGTGHEQYF. The CDR3, as DNA: TGTGCCAACGCCGGGACAGGGCACGAGCAGTACTTC.